This TCR beta chain was recovered during a study of cytomegalovirus exposure and HLA in healthy donors. Findings and limits, study-wide: An analysis that came later showed most CMV-associated TCR beta chains appearing HLA-restricted. Earlier analysis looked at TCR beta V segments, and most were productive about 90% or about 30% of the time. Cytomegalovirus status was reportedly diagnosed by the classifier with high sensitivity and specificity. Common viral pathogens seemed, in a later analysis, to connect with several of the most significant clusters.

V trimming: 9 bases; J trimming: 9 bases; junction bases outside the gene matches: 9. The CDR3 totals 13 residues. Looked up from germline, CDR1 is LNHDA and CDR2 is SQIVND (reference sequence). This clone has a handful of counts. As yet, its antigen is unknown. PCR amplification relied on 60 Vbeta primers (plus 13 Jbeta primers). Produced via immunoSEQ multiplex PCR; TCRdb's table is partial and in-frame only. The sample records some 100,000 clones, about 68% being singletons. The chain couples TRBV19 to TRBJ2-1; 9 bases map to TRBD1. The sequenced sample consisted of PBMCs. This TCR was recovered from a male donor in good health and CMV-seropositive. As DNA, the CDR3 is TGTGCCAGCCGCCGGGACAGGGAGCGTGAGCAGTTCTTC. It specifies CASRRDREREQFF.